This TCR beta chain appears in the sequencing data of a study of cytomegalovirus exposure and HLA in healthy donors. CDR1 and CDR2 from the germline V gene are SGHAT and FQNNGV. This CDR3 comprises 18 residues. The V segment lost 3 bases and the J segment 3 bases; nucleotides outside the gene matches: 15. PCR primers comprised 60 Vbeta and 13 Jbeta primers. Clones were sequenced by immunoSEQ multiplex PCR, and TCRdb holds only the in-frame ones, with some missing. This table holds under 200,000 clones, around 88% found once. With respect to this clone: No antigen is known for it.

Regarding the study as a whole: Highest at DRB1 and lowest at HLA-C, TCR association rates differed among HLA loci in a later analysis. TCR beta chain V- and J-gene trimming was linked, in a later analysis, to a missense variant in DCLRE1C.

Sequenced: PBMCs. The clonotype was recovered from a woman aged 18-35 years in good health and CMV-seronegative. The rearrangement links TRBV11-2 to TRBJ2-7; TRBD2 matches 9 bases. Written as DNA, the CDR3 is TGTGCCAGCAGCTTCGTGGGGGGAGGGCTAGCGGGGAGCTACGAGCAGTACTTC. Encoded protein: CASSFVGGGLAGSYEQYF.